The 5 T cell receptor beta chains below all came from one sample that was sequenced in a study of blood T cell repertoires in COVID-19. Profiled with immunoSEQ multiplex PCR; TCRdb holds only in-frame clones, not every one. The table includes fewer than 150,000 clones, 85% to 90% detected once. Sample: peripheral blood. The receptors come from a woman aged 40 to 49 with acute or convalescent COVID-19.

V is TRBV20-1 and J is TRBJ1-2; possibly TRBD1 for D (5 bases). This CDR3 is 11 amino acids long. From germline, CDR1 is DFQATT and CDR2 SNEGSKA (reference sequence). Between the trimmed V and J ends, which lost 6 bases and 6 bases, there was a span of 11 bases. CDR3: CSAGPRDGYTF. DNA of the CDR3: TGCAGTGCAGGGCCCAGGGATGGCTACACCTTC.

The chain couples TRBV27 to TRBJ1-2; 12 bases line up with TRBD1. This CDR3 is built from 16 residues. Per the germline V gene, CDR1 is MNHEY and CDR2 is SMNVEV (reference sequence). The V and J ends lost 3 bases and 7 bases, in that order; junction bases with no gene match: 9. The DNA for the CDR3 is TGTGCCAGCAGTTTCTACAGGGACAGGGGGCAAGGTGGCTACACCTTC. The encoded protein is CASSFYRDRGQGGYTF.

This chain connects TRBV2 to TRBJ1-5; D is unclear. The CDR3 has 13 residues. The V gene's germline CDR1 is SNHLY and CDR2 FYNNEI. V was shortened by 8 bases and J by 5 bases, with 13 bases between the two germline ends. The CDR3 here is CASRTTSYQPQHF. The CDR3 DNA reads TGTGCCAGCCGAACGACTTCATATCAGCCCCAGCATTTT.

A single count supports this clone. One junction end does not reproduce the germline sequence, and a read error may be involved. This chain connects TRBV11-3 to TRBJ2-5, with 11 bases that match TRBD2. The germline V gene has CDR1 SGHNT and CDR2 YENEEA. The CDR3 spans 15 residues. The CDR3 DNA sequence: TGTGTCAGCAGCCTAGGGACTAGCGGCGAAGAGACCCAGTACTTC. Encoded protein: CVSSLGTSGEETQYF.

The chain links TRBV5-8 to TRBJ2-1, with D possibly matching TRBD1 (6 bases). Trimming shortened V by 4 bases and J by 8 bases, and 22 bases separated the two germline ends. CDR1 SGHTS and CDR2 YDEGEE come from the germline V gene. The CDR3 is made up of 16 amino acids. The chain's CDR3 is CASSRSTGKGQDEQFF. Here the CDR3 DNA reads TGTGCCAGCAGCCGGTCTACAGGGAAGGGGCAGGATGAGCAGTTCTTC.